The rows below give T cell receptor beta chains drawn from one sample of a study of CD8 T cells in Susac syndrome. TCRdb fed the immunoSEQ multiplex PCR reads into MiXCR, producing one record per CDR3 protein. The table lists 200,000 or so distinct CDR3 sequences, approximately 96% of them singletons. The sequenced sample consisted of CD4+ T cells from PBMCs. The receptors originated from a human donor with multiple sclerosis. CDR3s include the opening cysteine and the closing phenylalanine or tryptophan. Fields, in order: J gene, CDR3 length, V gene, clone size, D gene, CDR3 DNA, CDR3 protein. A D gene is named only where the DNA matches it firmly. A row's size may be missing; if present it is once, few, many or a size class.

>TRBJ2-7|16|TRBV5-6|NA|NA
TGTGCCAGCAGCGTGTCCGGGGGATACAGCTCCTACGAGCAGTACTTC
CASSVSGGYSSYEQYF
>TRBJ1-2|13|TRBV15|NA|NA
TGTGCCACCAGCAGAGATAAAGGCTATGGCTACACCTTC
CATSRDKGYGYTF
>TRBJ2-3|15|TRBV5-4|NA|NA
TGTGCCAGCAGCTTGATGGGGGGGGGCCGAGATACGCAGTATTTT
CASSLMGGGRDTQYF
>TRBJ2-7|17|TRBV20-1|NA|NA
TGCAGTGCTAGAGATTCCCAGCCCAGGGGGGTGGTTTACGAGCAGTACTTC
CSARDSQPRGVVYEQYF
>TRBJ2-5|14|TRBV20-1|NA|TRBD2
TGCAGTGCTAGTGCCGGGGGGGCACGGGAGACCCAGTACTTC
CSASAGGARETQYF
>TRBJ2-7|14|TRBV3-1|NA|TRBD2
TGTGCCAGCAGCCAAAACGGGGGGGCCGGGGAGCAGTACTTC
CASSQNGGAGEQYF
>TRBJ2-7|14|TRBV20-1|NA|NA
TGCAGTGCTAGAGGGCCCACCGGGCCCTACGAGCAGTACTTC
CSARGPTGPYEQYF
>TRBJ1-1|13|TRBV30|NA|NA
TGTGCCTGGACTCATCGGTGGAACACTGAAGCTTTCTTT
CAWTHRWNTEAFF
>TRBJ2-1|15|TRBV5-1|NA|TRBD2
TGCGCCAGCAGTCCTGGGACTAGCGAGTACAATGAGCAGTTCTTC
CASSPGTSEYNEQFF
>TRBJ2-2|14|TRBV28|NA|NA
TGTGCCAGCAGCCCCCCGAGGAACACCGGGGAGCTGTTTTTT
CASSPPRNTGELFF
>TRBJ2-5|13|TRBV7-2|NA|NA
TGTGCCAGCAGCTTAGGGGCGGGGCAGACCCAGTACTTC
CASSLGAGQTQYF
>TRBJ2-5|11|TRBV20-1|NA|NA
TGCAGTGCTAGTGATCGGGAGACCCAGTACTTC
CSASDRETQYF
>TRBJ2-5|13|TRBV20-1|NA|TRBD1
TGCAGTGCTACCTCGACAGGGCTGGTGACCCAGTACTTC
CSATSTGLVTQYF
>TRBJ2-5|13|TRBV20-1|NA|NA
TGCAGTGCTACACGGGGGTTGCAAGAGACCCAGTACTTC
CSATRGLQETQYF
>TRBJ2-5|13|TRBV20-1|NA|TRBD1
TGCAGTGCCGATACGGGACAGGATGGGACCCAGTACTTC
CSADTGQDGTQYF
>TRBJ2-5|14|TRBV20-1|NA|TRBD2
TGCAGTGCTAGCGTACTAGCGCCGGGGGAGACCCAGTACTTC
CSASVLAPGETQYF
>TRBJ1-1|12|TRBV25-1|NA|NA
TGTGCCAGCAGTGTGCGGGGCACTGAAGCTTTCTTT
CASSVRGTEAFF
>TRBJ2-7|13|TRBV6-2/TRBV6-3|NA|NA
TGTGCCAGCAGCTCCCGGGGGCAGTACGAGCAGTACTTC
CASSSRGQYEQYF
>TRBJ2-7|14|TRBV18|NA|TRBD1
TGTGCCAGCTCACCGGACAGGGCTTGGTACGAGCAGTACTTC
CASSPDRAWYEQYF
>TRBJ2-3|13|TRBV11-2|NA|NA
TGTGCCAGCAGCTTTCTTAGCACAGATACGCAGTATTTT
CASSFLSTDTQYF
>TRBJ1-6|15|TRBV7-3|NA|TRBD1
TGTGCCAGCAGCTGGACAGGGGCGAATAATTCACCCCTCCACTTT
CASSWTGANNSPLHF
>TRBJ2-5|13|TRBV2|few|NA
TGTGCCAGCAGTGGGTCGGGGGTGGAGACCCAGTACTTC
CASSGSGVETQYF
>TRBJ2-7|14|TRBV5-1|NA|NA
TGCGCCAGCAGCAGGCTACGGACGGACCCTGGGCAGTACTTC
CASSRLRTDPGQYF
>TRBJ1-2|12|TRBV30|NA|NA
TGTGCCGGCTCAAAGGGGGGTGATGGCTACACCTTC
CAGSKGGDGYTF
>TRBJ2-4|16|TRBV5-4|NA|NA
TGTGCCAGCAGCCCAGTCAGTCTTACGGTCAAAAACATTCAGTACTTC
CASSPVSLTVKNIQYF
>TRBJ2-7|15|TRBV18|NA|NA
TGTGCCAGCTCACCACCCCAGGGACTCCCCTACGAGCAGTACTTC
CASSPPQGLPYEQYF
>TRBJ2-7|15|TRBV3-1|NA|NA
TGTGCCAGCAGCCAAGGTTTAGCAGGTTTCTACGAGCAGTACTTC
CASSQGLAGFYEQYF
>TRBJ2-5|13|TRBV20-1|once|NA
TGCAGTGCTAGATTCCAGGCACAAGAGACCCAGTACTTC
CSARFQAQETQYF
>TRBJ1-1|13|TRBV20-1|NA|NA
TGCAGTGCCCAGAGGGGCTTGAACACTGAAGCTTTCTTT
CSAQRGLNTEAFF
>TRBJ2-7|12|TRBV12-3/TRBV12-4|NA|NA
TGTGCCAGCAGGAACCGGGACCTCGAGCAGTACTTC
CASRNRDLEQYF
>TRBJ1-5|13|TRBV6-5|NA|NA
TGTGCCAGCAGTCTACAGATCTATCAGCCCCAGCATTTT
CASSLQIYQPQHF
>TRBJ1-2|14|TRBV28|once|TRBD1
TGTGCCAGCATAAAGGGGACAGGGTTTGATGGCTACACCTTC
CASIKGTGFDGYTF
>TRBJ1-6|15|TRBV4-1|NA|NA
TGCGCCAGCAGCCAACATGGGGATTATAATTCACCCCTCCACTTT
CASSQHGDYNSPLHF
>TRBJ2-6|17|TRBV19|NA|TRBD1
TGTGCCAGTAGTGCCCGGGACAGGGGTAGAGGGGCCAACGTCCTGACTTTC
CASSARDRGRGANVLTF
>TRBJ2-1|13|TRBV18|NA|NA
TGTGCCAGCTTAACTAGCCGGGAGAATGAGCAGTTCTTC
CASLTSRENEQFF
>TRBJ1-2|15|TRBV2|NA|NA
TGTGCCAGCAGCTCCGCTGACAGGTTTAACTATGGCTACACCTTC
CASSSADRFNYGYTF